These T cell receptor beta chains were read from a single sample in a study of shared clonotypes between healthy human individuals. Sequencing was performed with immunoSEQ multiplex PCR; in TCRdb, only in-frame clones are kept and a portion is missing. The profile shows about 1.5 million clones, nearly 99% of them singletons. Sequenced input: naive CD4+ T cells sorted from blood. The receptor source for this set is a man under 40 in good health. The CDR3 runs from the conserved cysteine through the conserved F or W. The D gene is left open where the match is weak. Only some rows state a clone size, as once, few, many or a class for expanded clones.

>once|TRBJ1-5|-|TRBV23-1
TGCGCCAGCAGTCAATCGGGGCAGAACTATAGCAATCAGCCCCAGCATTTT
CASSQSGQNYSNQPQHF
>-|TRBJ2-1|-|TRBV19
TGTGCCAGTAGTTATGTTGGGGCGGCCAACAATGAGCAGTTCTTC
CASSYVGAANNEQFF
>-|TRBJ2-6|-|TRBV6-1
TGTGCCAGCAGTGAATTGGGACCGACCCCGGGGGCCAACGTCCTGACTTTC
CASSELGPTPGANVLTF
>-|TRBJ1-2|-|TRBV7-9
TGTGCCAGCAGCTTAGGGGACACGAGAAACTATGGCTACACCTTC
CASSLGDTRNYGYTF
>-|TRBJ1-1|-|TRBV2
TGTGCCAGTGGAGGGATTGCGGGCGGGAACACTGAAGCTTTCTTT
CASGGIAGGNTEAFF
>-|TRBJ2-3|-|TRBV5-1
TGCGCCAGCAGCTTGGCGGTTAGCGGTTCCCGGGCGCGCGATACGCAGTATTTT
CASSLAVSGSRARDTQYF
>-|TRBJ2-7|-|TRBV9
TGTGCCAGCAGCGAGGGGAATCGGGACGAGCAGTACTTC
CASSEGNRDEQYF
>-|TRBJ2-7|-|TRBV7-9
TGTGCCAGCAGCCTATGGGGGGGGACAAGATCCTACGAGCAGTACTTC
CASSLWGGTRSYEQYF
>-|TRBJ2-5|-|TRBV18
TGTGCCAGCTCACCATATCTTAGGGAGACCCAGTACTTC
CASSPYLRETQYF
>-|TRBJ2-7|-|TRBV5-5
TGTGCCAGCAGCTTGCAAGTCCCACCCTACGAGCAGTACTTC
CASSLQVPPYEQYF
>-|TRBJ2-6|TRBD2|TRBV2
TGTGCCAGCAGTGAGCGGGGGTGGGTGTCTGGGGCCAACGTCCTGACTTTC
CASSERGWVSGANVLTF
>once|TRBJ2-7|-|TRBV6-5
TGTGCCAGCAGTTACGGAGGTACACCCTCCTACGAGCAGTACTTC
CASSYGGTPSYEQYF
>-|TRBJ2-7|-|TRBV6-1
TGTGCCAGCAGGCATGCTCCGATCCGCTACGAGCAGTACTTC
CASRHAPIRYEQYF
>once|TRBJ2-2|TRBD1|TRBV11-2
TGTGCCAGCAGCTCGAACAGGGGGGCGAACACCGGGGAGCTGTTTTTT
CASSSNRGANTGELFF
>-|TRBJ1-2|TRBD1|TRBV5-4
TGTGCCAGCAGCTTGGGACAGGGGCTGAGCTACACCTTC
CASSLGQGLSYTF
>-|TRBJ2-7|-|TRBV28
TGTGCCAGCAGTTTTCGTCAGGGGCCGGACGAGCAGTACTTC
CASSFRQGPDEQYF
>-|TRBJ2-6|-|TRBV4-1
TGCGCCAGCAGCCAAGAGGCGGGGAGAGGCTCTGGGGCCAACGTCCTGACTTTC
CASSQEAGRGSGANVLTF
>-|TRBJ2-1|TRBD2|TRBV18
TGTGCCAGCTCGATGAGGACTAGCGGGAGGAACTACAATGAGCAGTTCTTC
CASSMRTSGRNYNEQFF
>-|TRBJ2-1|TRBD2|TRBV6-1
TGTGCCAGCAGGACTAGCGGGAGGGCCATTAATGAGCAGTTCTTC
CASRTSGRAINEQFF
>-|TRBJ2-1|TRBD2|TRBV5-1
TGCGCCAGCAGCTTGGAGGGACTAGCCCCAAATGAGCAGTTCTTC
CASSLEGLAPNEQFF
>once|TRBJ2-7|-|TRBV28
TGTGCCAGCAGTAGGGACCTCTACGAGCAGTACTTC
CASSRDLYEQYF
>-|TRBJ2-1|-|TRBV7-3
TGTGCCAGCAGCCAAGGGCTACTCTCCTACAATGAGCAGTTCTTC
CASSQGLLSYNEQFF
>-|TRBJ2-3|-|TRBV5-1
TGCGCCAGCAGCTTGGACCGAGTAGGGACAGATACGCAGTATTTT
CASSLDRVGTDTQYF
>once|TRBJ2-7|-|TRBV5-5
TGTGCCAGCAGCTTGGACTTCCACGAGCAGTACTTC
CASSLDFHEQYF
>-|TRBJ2-1|-|TRBV2
TGTGCCAGCAGAGGGGGTACCTACAATGAGCAGTTCTTC
CASRGGTYNEQFF
>-|TRBJ2-5|-|TRBV18
TGTGCCAGCTCACCACGCCGTGAGACCCAGTACTTC
CASSPRRETQYF
>once|TRBJ1-5|-|TRBV5-1
TGCGCCAGCAGCGAAACAGGGAGTCAGCCCCAGCATTTT
CASSETGSQPQHF
>-|TRBJ2-7|TRBD2|TRBV30
TGTGCTTTTTTCATGACTAGCGGGAGAAAAGAGCAGTACTTC
CAFFMTSGRKEQYF